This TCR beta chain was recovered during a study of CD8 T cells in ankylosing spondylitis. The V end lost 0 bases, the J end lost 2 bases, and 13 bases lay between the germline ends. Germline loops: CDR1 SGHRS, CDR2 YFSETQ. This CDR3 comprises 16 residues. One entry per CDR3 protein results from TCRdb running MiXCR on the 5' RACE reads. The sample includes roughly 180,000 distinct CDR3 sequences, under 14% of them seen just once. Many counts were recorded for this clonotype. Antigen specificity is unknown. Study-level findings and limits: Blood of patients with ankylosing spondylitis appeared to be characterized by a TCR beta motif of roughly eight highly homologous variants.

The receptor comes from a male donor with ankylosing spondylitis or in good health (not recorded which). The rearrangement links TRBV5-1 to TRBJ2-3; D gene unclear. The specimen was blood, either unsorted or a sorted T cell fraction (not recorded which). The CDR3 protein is CASSLEVITVTDTQYF. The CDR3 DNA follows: TGCGCCAGCAGCTTGGAAGTTATAACAGTCACAGATACGCAGTATTTT.